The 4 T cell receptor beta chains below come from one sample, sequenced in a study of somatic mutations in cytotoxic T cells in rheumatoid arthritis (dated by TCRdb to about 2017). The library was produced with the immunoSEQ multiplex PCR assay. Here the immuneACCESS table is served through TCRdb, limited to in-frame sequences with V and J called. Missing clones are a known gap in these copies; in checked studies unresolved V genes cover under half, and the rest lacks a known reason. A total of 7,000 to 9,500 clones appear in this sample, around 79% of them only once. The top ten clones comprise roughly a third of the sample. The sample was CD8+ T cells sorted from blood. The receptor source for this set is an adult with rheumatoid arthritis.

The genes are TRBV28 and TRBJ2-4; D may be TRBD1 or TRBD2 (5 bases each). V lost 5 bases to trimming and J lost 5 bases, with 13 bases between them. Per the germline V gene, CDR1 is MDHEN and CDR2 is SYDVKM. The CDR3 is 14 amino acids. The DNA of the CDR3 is TGTGCCAGCAGTATACTCGGGACGGAAAACATTCAGTACTTC. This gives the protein CASSILGTENIQYF. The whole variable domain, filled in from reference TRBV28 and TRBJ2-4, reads DVKVTQSSRYLVKRTGEKVFLECVQDMDHENMFWYRQDPGLGLRLIYFSYDVKMKEKGDIPEGYSVSREKKERFSLILESASTNQTSMYLCASSILGTENIQYFGAGTRLSVL.

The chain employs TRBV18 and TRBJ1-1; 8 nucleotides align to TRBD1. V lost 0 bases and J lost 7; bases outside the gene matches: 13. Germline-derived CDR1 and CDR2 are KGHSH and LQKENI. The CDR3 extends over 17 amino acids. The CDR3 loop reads CASSPPGTGYLGVEAFF. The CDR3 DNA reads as TGTGCCAGCTCACCACCGGGGACAGGTTACCTTGGGGTTGAAGCTTTCTTT. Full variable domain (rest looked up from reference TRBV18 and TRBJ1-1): NAGVMQNPRHLVRRRGQEARLRCSPMKGHSHVYWYRQLPEEGLKFMVYLQKENIIDESGMPKERFSAEFPKEGPSILRIQQVVRGDSAAYFCASSPPGTGYLGVEAFFGQGTRLTVV.

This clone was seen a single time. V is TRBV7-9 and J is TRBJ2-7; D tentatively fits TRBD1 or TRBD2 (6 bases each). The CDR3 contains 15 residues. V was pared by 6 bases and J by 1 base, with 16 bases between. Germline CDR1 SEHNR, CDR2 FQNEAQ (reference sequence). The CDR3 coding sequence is TGTGCCAGCAGTGGGGGGCTCAGGGCTTCCTACGAGCAGTACTTC. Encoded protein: CASSGGLRASYEQYF. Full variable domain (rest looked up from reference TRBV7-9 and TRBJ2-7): DTGVSQNPRHKITKRGQNVTFRCDPISEHNRLYWYRQTLGQGPEFLTYFQNEAQLEKSRLLSDRFSAERPKGSFSTLEIQRTEQGDSAMYLCASSGGLRASYEQYFGPGTRLTVT.

The CDR3 DNA is TGTGCCAGCAGCGTAGGCTACTCTGGAAACACCATATATTTT. It codes for CASSVGYSGNTIYF. The rearrangement uses TRBV9 and TRBJ1-3; no firm D call. The CDR3 is 14 residues long. Germline V gene lookup returns CDR1 SGDLS and CDR2 YYNGEE. V was shortened by 0 bases and J by 0 bases, with 4 bases between the two germline ends.